The 5 T cell receptor beta chains listed next were all sequenced from one sample in a study of blood T cells in healthy people across ages (dated by TCRdb to the mid-2010s). The library was generated by 5' RACE. Sequencing used an Illumina HiSeq 2500. A second PCR of 7 to 11 cycles was run with a J-beta primer mix and a sample-barcoded 5' primer. TCRdb reran the public reads through fastp at Q25 and MiXCR, keeping productive beta chains. Every entry covers one CDR3 protein and lists the most common genes and DNA from its rows. The sample includes more than 800,000 distinct CDR3 sequences, with 25% to 35% observed a single time. Roughly 17% of the sample is held by the ten biggest clonotypes. Sequenced input: blood. These receptors all stem from a woman aged 80 or over in good health.

This clonotype came up many times. V is TRBV27 and J is TRBJ1-2; maybe TRBD1 (6 bases). V was shortened by 6 bases and J by 4 bases, with 12 bases between the two germline ends. The CDR3 is 13 amino acids. CDR1 is MNHEY and CDR2 is SMNVEV in the germline V gene (reference sequence). The CDR3 DNA is TGTGCCAGCAGCCCAGGGGCCGGCTATGGCTACACCTTC. Its protein product is CASSPGAGYGYTF.

This clonotype turned up a few times. This clone may be a read error of a much larger clone one base away. J is TRBJ2-1 and V is TRBV5-1, with a tentative D call TRBD2 (7 bases). Near its end, the DNA agrees better with TRBJ2-7, so the J call may be wrong. Per the germline V gene, CDR1 is SGHRS and CDR2 is YFSETQ. This CDR3 is 14 amino acids long. The CDR3 DNA reads as TGCGCCAGCAGCTTCGAGCGGGGACACAATGAGCAGTACTTC. This gives the protein CASSFERGHNEQYF.

This clonotype was recorded many times. The chain recombines TRBV6-2 or TRBV6-3 with TRBJ2-7; TRBD1 is a possible D gene (6 bases). Germline V gene lookup returns CDR1 MNHEY and CDR2 SVGEGT. The V end was cut by 9 bases, the J end by 4 bases, with 19 bases between. The length of the CDR3 is 14 residues. This chain's CDR3 is CASKRTVDYYEQYF. The CDR3 nucleotides read TGTGCCAGTAAACGGACAGTTGATTATTACGAGCAGTACTTC.

Details on this clonotype: At one of its ends the junction is not consistent with the germline gene, which may arise from a read error. This chain links TRBV18 with TRBJ2-2; perhaps TRBD2 as D (6 bases). CDR1 and CDR2 (germline): KGHSH, LQKENI. The CDR3 runs to 15 residues. CDR3 region: CASSPLQTNTGGLFF. The DNA of the CDR3 is TGTGCCAGCTCACCACTACAGACTAACACCGGGGGGCTGTTTTTT.

The DNA for the CDR3 is TGCGCCAGCAGCTTCACAGGGGAGGGCAGGTCTGGGGCCAACGTCCTGACTTTC. It translates to CASSFTGEGRSGANVLTF. V gene TRBV5-1 combines with J gene TRBJ2-6; the D gene could be TRBD1 or TRBD2 (7 bases each). The CDR3 contains 18 residues. Germline assignment: CDR1 SGHRS and CDR2 YFSETQ. Trimming took 2 bases from V and 1 from J, leaving 16 bases between them.